This T cell receptor beta chain was identified in a study of graft-versus-host responses after intestinal transplantation. Study at large: Transplant recipients had multivisceral, liver-intestinal, or isolated intestinal grafts.

A word on this clone: Antigen specificity is unknown.

Profiling relied on immunoSEQ multiplex PCR, and the TCRdb table lists in-frame clones only, not all of them. In the table there are approximately 79,000 clones, approximately 78% of which are singletons. Germline V CDR1 and CDR2: MDHEN, SYDVKM. The CDR3 has 14 residues. J lost 2 bases, V lost 10 bases, and 4 bases had no gene match. Notes on the study in general: Subjects displaying graft-donor T cell macrochimerism possessed elevated graft-versus-host to host-versus-graft clonal ratios inside allografts. GvH clones were found in recipient marrow; some appeared first in ileum or blood. Early post-transplant declines in HvG were associated with peak levels of circulating GvH clones.

This chain uses TRBV28 with TRBJ2-7; 14 bases match TRBD2. The specimen was unstimulated CD4+ T cells sorted from spleen or lymph node cells, collected before intestinal transplant. The receptor's source is a human donor who received an intestinal transplant. The chain's CDR3 is CAIGTSGGAYEQYF. CDR3 nucleotides: TGTGCCATCGGGACTAGCGGGGGTGCCTACGAGCAGTACTTC.